This is a list of T cell receptor beta chains from one sample in a study of untreated major depressive disorder. The protocol was immunoSEQ multiplex PCR, while the TCRdb copy is restricted to in-frame clones and leaves out a portion. The sample consists of just over 20,000 clones, 90% to 95% of them appearing once. Sequencing was done on a sample of CD4+ T cells from PBMCs. Receptor source: a man aged 30 to 39 in good health. CDR3s include the opening cysteine and the closing phenylalanine or tryptophan. Fields, in order: V gene, D gene, clone size, J gene, CDR3 DNA, CDR3 protein. The D gene is left open where the match is weak. The size of a clone is reported for some rows only, either as once, few or many, or as a class for expanded clones.

TRBV5-6	.	.	TRBJ2-7	TGTGCCAGCAGCTTGCTTGGCCAGGCGGCCGAGCAGTACTTC	CASSLLGQAAEQYF
TRBV7-6	.	.	TRBJ2-5	TGTGCCAGCAGCTTAACTAGCCGGGTCGAGACCCAGTACTTC	CASSLTSRVETQYF
TRBV9	.	.	TRBJ1-1	TGTGCCAGCAGCGTAGCACAGATGGGCAACACTGAAGCTTTCTTT	CASSVAQMGNTEAFF
TRBV29-1	TRBD1	.	TRBJ2-7	TGCAGCGTGGTGACAGGGGAACAGCGAATGCAGTACTTC	CSVVTGEQRMQYF
TRBV5-6	TRBD1	.	TRBJ1-2	TGTGCCAGCAGCTTGCAACAGGGGGACTATGGCTACACCTTC	CASSLQQGDYGYTF
TRBV6-1	.	.	TRBJ2-1	TGTGCCAGCAGGGAACAGGGAGGTGAGCAGTTCTTC	CASREQGGEQFF
TRBV5-6	TRBD1	.	TRBJ2-2	TGTGCCAGCAGGGACAGGGTAATCACCGGGGAGCTGTTTTTT	CASRDRVITGELFF
TRBV2	TRBD1	.	TRBJ1-2	TGTGCCAGCACCAGAACCGGGACAGGGGCCAACTATGGCTACACCTTC	CASTRTGTGANYGYTF
TRBV5-1	.	.	TRBJ1-1	TGCGCCAGCAGCTTTGGGGGGACCACGAACACTGAAGCTTTCTTT	CASSFGGTTNTEAFF
TRBV27	.	.	TRBJ2-3	TGTGCCAGCAGGGAGGGCTGGGATACGCAGTATTTT	CASREGWDTQYF
TRBV20-1	.	once	TRBJ2-7	TGCAGTGCTAAGGGCGATGAGCAGTACTTC	CSAKGDEQYF
TRBV4-3	TRBD1	.	TRBJ1-1	TGCGCCAGCAGCCTAGCTACAGGGGGTGCGACTGAAGCTTTCTTT	CASSLATGGATEAFF
TRBV9	TRBD2	.	TRBJ2-1	TGTGCCAGCAGCCCATCCCGGACTAGCGGGAGGGGTGAGCAGTTCTTC	CASSPSRTSGRGEQFF
TRBV5-6	.	.	TRBJ2-7	TGTGCCAGCAGCTTGCTTGGGGCCATCTACGAGCAGTACTTC	CASSLLGAIYEQYF
TRBV29-1	TRBD1	.	TRBJ2-7	TGCAGCGTCGCTCTAGGGCCGGGACAGGCCTCCTACGAGCAGTACTTC	CSVALGPGQASYEQYF
TRBV4-2	TRBD1	.	TRBJ1-4	TGTGCCAGCAGCCAAGAGGTTCTAGGCCAGGGGGCAACTAATGAAAAACTGTTTTTT	CASSQEVLGQGATNEKLFF
TRBV5-1	.	.	TRBJ2-3	TGCGCCAGCAGCTTGGGAGTGTTGGGGATCGATACGCAGTATTTT	CASSLGVLGIDTQYF
TRBV10-3	.	.	TRBJ1-1	TGTGCCATCAGTGACCTCAGTAGGGGAGTGAACACTGAAGCTTTCTTT	CAISDLSRGVNTEAFF
TRBV5-6	TRBD2	.	TRBJ2-1	TGTGCCAGCAGCTTGGTAGGTAGCGGGAGCTCCTACAATGAGCAGTTCTTC	CASSLVGSGSSYNEQFF
TRBV4-1	TRBD1	.	TRBJ2-1	TGCGCCAGCAGCCACCCCAGGGACAGGGCCTTTAATGAGCAGTTCTTC	CASSHPRDRAFNEQFF
TRBV7-9	.	.	TRBJ2-3	TGTGCCAGCAGGGGGCGGCTGGGCACAGATACGCAGTATTTT	CASRGRLGTDTQYF
TRBV4-2	TRBD1	.	TRBJ2-1	TGTGCCAGCAGCCAGGCGACAGGGAATCCCAACAATGAGCAGTTCTTC	CASSQATGNPNNEQFF
TRBV30	.	once	TRBJ1-5	TGTGCCTGGAGTGTACTGGGTTCTATGGCGGGTCAGCCCCAGCATTTT	CAWSVLGSMAGQPQHF